Listed here are 11 T cell receptor beta chains from one sample, sequenced in a study of shared clonotypes between healthy human individuals. Some clones are missing from TCRdb's copy, which holds only in-frame ones; the method was immunoSEQ multiplex PCR. This table holds about 690,000 clones, 80% to 95% found once. Specimen: memory CD8+ T cells from PBMCs. The subset: CD45RO+ cells pooled with CCR7-negative TemRA cells. The receptors shown here come from a man between 18 and 35 years old in good health. Some clones in this sample may be carry-over from other donors' samples.

The chain employs TRBV28 and TRBJ2-7; 9 bases line up with TRBD1. The V gene's germline CDR1 is MDHEN and CDR2 SYDVKM. With 7 bases clipped from V and 2 bases from J, the junction kept 12 bases outside the gene matches. This CDR3 is 16 amino acids long. CDR3 residues: CASTLGPGQGPYEQYF. CDR3 in DNA: TGTGCCAGCACCTTAGGGCCGGGACAGGGACCCTACGAGCAGTACTTC.

CDR3 coding DNA: TGCGCCGGGACGTCAAGTGTTAGCAATCAGCCCCAGCATTTT. Translated, it gives CAGTSSVSNQPQHF. V is TRBV10-1 and J is TRBJ1-5; the D gene is possibly TRBD1 (5 bases). CDR1 WNHNN and CDR2 SYGVQD come from the germline V gene (reference sequence). CDR3 size: 14 residues. Trimming shortened V by 11 bases and J by 0 bases, and 14 bases separated the two germline ends.

V is TRBV27 and J is TRBJ2-3; no clear D gene. CDR1 is MNHEY and CDR2 is SMNVEV in the germline V gene (reference sequence). V lost 5 bases and J lost 0, with 9 bases in between. The CDR3 is 14 amino acids. The CDR3 region is CASSRDGSTDTQYF. DNA of the CDR3: TGTGCCAGCAGTCGCGACGGTAGCACAGATACGCAGTATTTT.

The chain links TRBV6-6 to TRBJ2-7; the D is unclear. Germline V gene data show CDR1 as MNHNY and CDR2 as SVGAGI (reference sequence). CDR3 size: 14 residues. V lost 6 bases to trimming and J lost 2 bases, with 14 bases between them. The CDR3 DNA sequence: TGTGCCAGCAGACCCGCAGGAACCGCCTACGAGCAGTACTTC. This gives the protein CASRPAGTAYEQYF.

The genes are TRBV9 and TRBJ1-1, with D tentatively TRBD1 (5 bases). The ends were cut back, 0 bases at V and 5 bases at J, with 11 bases in the middle. This CDR3 spans 14 amino acids. The germline V gene encodes CDR1 SGDLS and CDR2 YYNGEE. The CDR3 sequence is CASSVGGWGTEAFF. The CDR3 nucleotides read TGTGCCAGCAGCGTAGGGGGCTGGGGGACTGAAGCTTTCTTT.

This chain uses TRBV2 with TRBJ2-3; D remains ambiguous. Germline loops: CDR1 SNHLY, CDR2 FYNNEI. There are 14 residues in the CDR3. V was trimmed by 2 bases and J by 2 bases, leaving 8 bases between them. This CDR3 reads CASSEPANTDTQYF. CDR3 DNA sequence: TGTGCCAGCAGTGAACCGGCAAACACAGATACGCAGTATTTT.

The chain joins TRBV4-2 to TRBJ1-2; D might be TRBD1 (6 bases). The V end was cut by 1 base, the J end by 6 bases, with 9 bases between. The CDR3 length is 13 residues. CDR1 and CDR2 (germline): LGHNA, YNFKEQ. Here the CDR3 DNA reads TGTGCCAGCAGCCAAGGGACAGATAATGGCTACACCTTC. It codes for CASSQGTDNGYTF.

This sequence joins TRBV27 and TRBJ1-5; D ambiguous. Per the germline V gene, CDR1 is MNHEY and CDR2 is SMNVEV (reference sequence). The V end was cut by 5 bases, the J end by 0 bases, with 14 bases between. The CDR3 has 16 residues. CDR3: CASSPSFGDSNQPQHF. The CDR3 DNA reads TGTGCCAGCAGTCCCAGCTTCGGGGATAGCAATCAGCCCCAGCATTTT.

This rearrangement joins TRBV7-9 to TRBJ2-1; D is unresolved. Trimming removed 3 bases from V and 4 bases from J, with 10 bases in between. CDR3 length equals 14 residues. Per the germline V gene, CDR1 is SEHNR and CDR2 is FQNEAQ (reference sequence). This CDR3 is CASSLADAYNEQFF. In DNA, the CDR3 is TGTGCCAGCAGCTTGGCAGACGCTTACAATGAGCAGTTCTTC.

For this clone: In the same sample, other DNA sequences code for this CDR3. The chain recombines TRBV27 with TRBJ1-1; no reliable D call. The CDR3 runs 14 residues. The V end was cut by 0 bases, the J end by 4 bases, with 9 bases between. The germline CDR1 and CDR2 sequences are MNHEY and SMNVEV (reference sequence). This chain's CDR3 is CASSLSRRGTEAFF. The CDR3 coding sequence is TGTGCCAGCAGTTTATCGAGGCGGGGCACTGAAGCTTTCTTT.

As concerns this clone: The junction and the germline gene differ at one end; a read error may be behind it. The CDR3 sequence is CASSLIPGGYDLF. The DNA of the CDR3 is TGTGCCAGCAGCTTAATACCAGGGGGCTATGACCTATTC. The chain recombines TRBV11-2 with TRBJ2-7; 8 bases map to TRBD1. Germline loops: CDR1 SGHAT, CDR2 FQNNGV. The CDR3 runs to 13 residues.